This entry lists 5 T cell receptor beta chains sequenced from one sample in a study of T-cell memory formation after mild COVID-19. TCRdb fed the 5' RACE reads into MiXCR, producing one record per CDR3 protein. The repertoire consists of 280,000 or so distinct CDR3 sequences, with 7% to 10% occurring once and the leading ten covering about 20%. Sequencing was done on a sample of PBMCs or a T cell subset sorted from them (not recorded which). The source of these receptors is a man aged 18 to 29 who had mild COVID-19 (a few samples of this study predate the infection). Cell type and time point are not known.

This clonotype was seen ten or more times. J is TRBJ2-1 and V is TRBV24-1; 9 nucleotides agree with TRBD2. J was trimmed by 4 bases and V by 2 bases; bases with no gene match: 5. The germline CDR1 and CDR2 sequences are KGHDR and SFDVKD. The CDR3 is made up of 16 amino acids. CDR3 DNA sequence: TGTGCCACCAGTGATTCCCTAGCGGGGTCTTACAATGAGCAGTTCTTC. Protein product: CATSDSLAGSYNEQFF.

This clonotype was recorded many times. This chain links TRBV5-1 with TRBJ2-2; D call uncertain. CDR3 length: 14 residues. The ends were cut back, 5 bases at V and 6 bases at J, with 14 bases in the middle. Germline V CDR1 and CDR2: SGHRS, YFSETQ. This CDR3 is CASSRDHQPGELFF. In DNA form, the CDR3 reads TGCGCCAGCAGTCGAGACCACCAGCCCGGGGAGCTGTTTTTT.

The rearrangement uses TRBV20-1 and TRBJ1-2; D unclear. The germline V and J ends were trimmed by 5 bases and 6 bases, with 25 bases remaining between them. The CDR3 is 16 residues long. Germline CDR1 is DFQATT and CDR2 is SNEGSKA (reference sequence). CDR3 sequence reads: CSADNPLAPLLHGYTF. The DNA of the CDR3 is TGCAGTGCTGACAACCCTCTGGCCCCTTTACTACATGGCTACACCTTC.

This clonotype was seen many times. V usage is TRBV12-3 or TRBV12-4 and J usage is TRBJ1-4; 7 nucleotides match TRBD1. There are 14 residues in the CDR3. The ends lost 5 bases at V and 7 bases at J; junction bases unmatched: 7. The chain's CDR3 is CASSNRGGGEKLFF. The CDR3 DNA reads TGTGCCAGCAGTAACAGGGGTGGTGGTGAAAAACTGTTTTTT.

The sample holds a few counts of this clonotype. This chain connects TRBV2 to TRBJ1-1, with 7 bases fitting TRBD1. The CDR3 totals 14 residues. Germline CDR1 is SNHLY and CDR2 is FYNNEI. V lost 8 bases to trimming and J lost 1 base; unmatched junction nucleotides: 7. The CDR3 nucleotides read TGTGCCAGCGGGGACAGAAGATCGAACACTGAAGCTTTCTTT. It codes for CASGDRRSNTEAFF. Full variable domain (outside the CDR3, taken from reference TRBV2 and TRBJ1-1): EPEVTQTPSHQVTQMGQEVILRCVPISNHLYFYWYRQILGQKVEFLVSFYNNEISEKSEIFDDQFSVERPDGSNFTLKIRSTKLEDSAMYFCASGDRRSNTEAFFGQGTRLTVV.